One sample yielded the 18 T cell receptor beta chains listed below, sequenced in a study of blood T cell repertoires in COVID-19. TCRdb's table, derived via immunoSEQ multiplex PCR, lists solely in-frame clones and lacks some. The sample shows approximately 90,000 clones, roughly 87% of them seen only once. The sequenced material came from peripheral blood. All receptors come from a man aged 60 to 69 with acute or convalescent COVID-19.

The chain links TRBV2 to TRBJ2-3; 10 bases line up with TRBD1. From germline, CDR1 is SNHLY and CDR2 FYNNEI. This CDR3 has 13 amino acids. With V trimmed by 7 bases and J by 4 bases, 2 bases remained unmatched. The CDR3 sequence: CASKTGGADTQYF. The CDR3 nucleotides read TGTGCCAGCAAGACAGGGGGCGCAGATACGCAGTATTTT.

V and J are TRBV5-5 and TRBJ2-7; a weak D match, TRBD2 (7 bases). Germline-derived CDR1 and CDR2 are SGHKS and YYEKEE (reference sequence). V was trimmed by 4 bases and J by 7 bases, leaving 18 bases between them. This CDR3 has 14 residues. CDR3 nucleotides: TGTGCCAGCAGCCTAATTGGGGGGGCAGAGGAGCAGTACTTC. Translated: CASSLIGGAEEQYF. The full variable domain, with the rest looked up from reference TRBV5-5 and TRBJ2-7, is DAGVTQSPTHLIKTRGQQVTLRCSPISGHKSVSWYQQVLGQGPQFIFQYYEKEERGRGNFPDRFSARQFPNYSSELNVNALLLGDSALYLCASSLIGGAEEQYFGPGTRLTVT.

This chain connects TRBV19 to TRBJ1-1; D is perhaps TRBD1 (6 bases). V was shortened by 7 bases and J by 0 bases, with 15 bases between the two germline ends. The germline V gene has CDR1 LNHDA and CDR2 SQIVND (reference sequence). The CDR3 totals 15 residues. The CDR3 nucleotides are TGTGCCAGTACCCCGGGACAAACCATGAACACTGAAGCTTTCTTT. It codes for CASTPGQTMNTEAFF.

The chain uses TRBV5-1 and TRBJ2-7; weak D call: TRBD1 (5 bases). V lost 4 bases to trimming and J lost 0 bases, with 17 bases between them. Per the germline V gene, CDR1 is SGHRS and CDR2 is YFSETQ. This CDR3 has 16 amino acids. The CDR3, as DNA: TGCGCCAGCAGCCTCGAGCCCAGGGCACCCTCCTACGAGCAGTACTTC. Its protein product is CASSLEPRAPSYEQYF.

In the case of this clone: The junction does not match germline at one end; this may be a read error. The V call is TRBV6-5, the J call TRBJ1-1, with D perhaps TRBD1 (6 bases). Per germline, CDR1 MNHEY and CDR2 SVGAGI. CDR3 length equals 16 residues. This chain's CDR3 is CASNYSGGLSTTEAFF. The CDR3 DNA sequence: TGTGCCAGCAATTACTCCGGGGGGCTCTCGACCACTGAAGCTTTCTTT.

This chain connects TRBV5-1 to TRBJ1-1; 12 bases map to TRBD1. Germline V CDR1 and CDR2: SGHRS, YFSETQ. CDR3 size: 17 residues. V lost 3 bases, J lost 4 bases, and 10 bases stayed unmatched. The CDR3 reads CASSWGDRGPFGTEAFF. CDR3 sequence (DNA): TGCGCCAGCAGCTGGGGGGACAGGGGGCCCTTCGGCACTGAAGCTTTCTTT.

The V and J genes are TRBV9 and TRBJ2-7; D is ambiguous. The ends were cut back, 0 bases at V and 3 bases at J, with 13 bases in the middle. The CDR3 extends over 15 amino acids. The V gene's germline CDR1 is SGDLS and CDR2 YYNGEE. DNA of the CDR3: TGTGCCAGCAGCGTAGGCGGAACCTATCTCTACGAGCAGTACTTC. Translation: CASSVGGTYLYEQYF.

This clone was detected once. The DNA for the CDR3 is TGTGCCAGCAGCTCCCAGGGCCATGGGGAGCTGTTTTTT. It encodes CASSSQGHGELFF. J is TRBJ2-2 and V is TRBV16; the D gene is possibly TRBD1 (5 bases). Germline CDR1 and CDR2: KGHSY and FQNENV. V lost 5 bases and J lost 8, with 12 bases in between. The CDR3 runs to 13 residues.

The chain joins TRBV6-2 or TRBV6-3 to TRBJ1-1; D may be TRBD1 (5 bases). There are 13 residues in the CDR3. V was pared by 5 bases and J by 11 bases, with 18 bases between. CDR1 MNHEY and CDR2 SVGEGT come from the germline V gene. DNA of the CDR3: TGTGCCAGCAGTCCCCTCCAGGGACGGGAGGCTTTCTTT. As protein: CASSPLQGREAFF.

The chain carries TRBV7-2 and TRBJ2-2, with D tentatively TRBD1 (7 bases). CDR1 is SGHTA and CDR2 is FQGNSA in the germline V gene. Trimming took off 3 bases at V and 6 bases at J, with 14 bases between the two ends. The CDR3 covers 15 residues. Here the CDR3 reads CASSLRQGGAGELFF. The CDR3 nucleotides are TGTGCCAGCAGCTTGCGTCAGGGGGGCGCCGGGGAGCTGTTTTTT.

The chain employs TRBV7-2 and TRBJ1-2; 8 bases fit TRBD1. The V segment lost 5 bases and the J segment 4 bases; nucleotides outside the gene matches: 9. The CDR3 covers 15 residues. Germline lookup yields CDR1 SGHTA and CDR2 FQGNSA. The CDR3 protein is CASSGKAGGSYGYTF. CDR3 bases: TGTGCCAGCAGCGGAAAGGCAGGGGGCAGCTATGGCTACACCTTC. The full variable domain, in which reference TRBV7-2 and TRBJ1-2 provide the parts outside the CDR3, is GAGVSQSPSNKVTEKGKDVELRCDPISGHTALYWYRQSLGQGLEFLIYFQGNSAPDKSGLPSDRFSAERTGGSVSTLTIQRTQQEDSAVYLCASSGKAGGSYGYTFGSGTRLTVV.

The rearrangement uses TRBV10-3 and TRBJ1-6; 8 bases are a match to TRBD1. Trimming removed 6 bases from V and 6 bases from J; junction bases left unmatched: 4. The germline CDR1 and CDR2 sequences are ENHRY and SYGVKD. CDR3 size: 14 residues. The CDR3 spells CAIRGTGGNSPLHF. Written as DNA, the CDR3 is TGTGCCATCAGGGGGACAGGAGGTAATTCACCCCTCCACTTT.

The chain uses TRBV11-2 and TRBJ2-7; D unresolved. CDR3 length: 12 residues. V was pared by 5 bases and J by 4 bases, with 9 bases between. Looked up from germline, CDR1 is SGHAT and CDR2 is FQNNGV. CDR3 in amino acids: CASSQARYEQYF. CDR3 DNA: TGTGCCAGCAGCCAAGCGCGATACGAGCAGTACTTC. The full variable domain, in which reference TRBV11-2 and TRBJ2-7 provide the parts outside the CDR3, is EAGVAQSPRYKIIEKRQSVAFWCNPISGHATLYWYQQILGQGPKLLIQFQNNGVVDDSQLPKDRFSAERLKGVDSTLKIQPAKLEDSAVYLCASSQARYEQYFGPGTRLTVT.

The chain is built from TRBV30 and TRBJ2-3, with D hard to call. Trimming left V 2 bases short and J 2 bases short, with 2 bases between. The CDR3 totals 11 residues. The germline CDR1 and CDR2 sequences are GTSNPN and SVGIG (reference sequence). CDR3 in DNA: TGTGCCTGGAGTCTCACAGATACGCAGTATTTT. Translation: CAWSLTDTQYF.

The CDR3 DNA reads TGTGCCAGCAGTTTCTCGGGACAGGGGGCCGGCGAGCAGTACTTC. Encoded protein: CASSFSGQGAGEQYF. The V gene is TRBV27, the J gene TRBJ2-7; 12 nucleotides align to TRBD1. Per germline, CDR1 MNHEY and CDR2 SMNVEV (reference sequence). V was clipped by 3 bases and J by 6 bases; unmatched bases: 6. This CDR3 comprises 15 residues.

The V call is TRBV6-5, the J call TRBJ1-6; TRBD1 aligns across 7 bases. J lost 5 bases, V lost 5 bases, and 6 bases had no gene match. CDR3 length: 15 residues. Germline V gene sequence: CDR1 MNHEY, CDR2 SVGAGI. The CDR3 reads CASSLQGRHNSPLHF. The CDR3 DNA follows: TGTGCCAGCAGTCTACAGGGGAGGCATAATTCACCCCTCCACTTT.

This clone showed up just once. This CDR3 reads CASSSDGTPTDTQYF. The CDR3 DNA is TGTGCCAGCAGCTCGGACGGGACTCCCACAGATACGCAGTATTTT. J is TRBJ2-3 and V is TRBV5-4, with TRBD2 as a possible D gene (6 bases). CDR3 size: 15 residues. V was trimmed by 3 bases and J by 2 bases, leaving 13 bases between them. Per the germline V gene, CDR1 is SGHNT and CDR2 is YYREEE (reference sequence). Looking up the rest from reference TRBV5-4 and TRBJ2-3 gives the full variable domain: ETGVTQSPTHLIKTRGQQVTLRCSSQSGHNTVSWYQQALGQGPQFIFQYYREEENGRGNFPPRFSGLQFPNYSSELNVNALELDDSALYLCASSSDGTPTDTQYFGPGTRLTVL.

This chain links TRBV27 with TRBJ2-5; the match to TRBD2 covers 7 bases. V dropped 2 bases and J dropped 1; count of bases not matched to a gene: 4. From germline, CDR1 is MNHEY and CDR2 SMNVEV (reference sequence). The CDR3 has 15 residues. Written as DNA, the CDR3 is TGTGCCAGCAGTTTAGGGAGGGAGAGCCAAGAGACCCAGTACTTC. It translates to CASSLGRESQETQYF.